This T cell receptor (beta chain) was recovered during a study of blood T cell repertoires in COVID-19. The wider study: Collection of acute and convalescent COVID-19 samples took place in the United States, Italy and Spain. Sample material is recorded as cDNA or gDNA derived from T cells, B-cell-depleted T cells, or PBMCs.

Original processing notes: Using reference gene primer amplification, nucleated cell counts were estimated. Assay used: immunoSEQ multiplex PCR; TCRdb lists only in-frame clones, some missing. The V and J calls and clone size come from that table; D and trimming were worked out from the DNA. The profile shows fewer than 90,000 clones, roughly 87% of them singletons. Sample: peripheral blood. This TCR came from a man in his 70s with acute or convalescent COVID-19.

CDR3 protein: CASKDTYQPQHF. The CDR3 DNA is TGTGCCAGCAAAGACACATATCAGCCCCAGCATTTT. V gene TRBV5-8 combines with J gene TRBJ1-5; D ambiguous. Trimming pared 6 bases from V and 5 bases from J, leaving 9 bases between. In germline, CDR1 is SGHTS, CDR2 YDEGEE. The CDR3 runs to 12 residues.